The 20 T cell receptor beta chains reported below all come from one sample, sequenced in a study of control samples from healthy donors and cancer patients. Data came from immunoSEQ multiplex PCR; TCRdb stores just in-frame clones and leaves some out. This table holds 95,000 to 150,000 clones, roughly 90% found once. Sequenced input: blood. Every receptor here comes from a man aged 50-60 years in good health.

This chain links TRBV3-1 (or the pseudogene TRBV3-2) with TRBJ1-4; D gene unclear. Trimming cost V 2 bases and J 6 bases, with 13 bases left between them. The germline V gene encodes CDR1 LGHDT and CDR2 YNNKEL (reference sequence). The CDR3 totals 15 residues. In nucleotides, the CDR3 is TGTGCCAGCAGCCAACTTCAAACGTCTTATGAAAAACTGTTTTTT. Translated, it gives CASSQLQTSYEKLFF.

The chain couples TRBV5-1 to TRBJ2-7; 12 bases map to TRBD2. Trimming cost V 1 base and J 0 bases; bases outside gene matches: 8. This CDR3 is built from 18 residues. Germline assignment: CDR1 SGHRS and CDR2 YFSETQ. CDR3 loop: CASSLRPSGGEISYEQYF. The CDR3 DNA is TGCGCCAGCAGCTTGAGGCCTAGCGGGGGGGAAATCTCCTACGAGCAGTACTTC.

This clone has a handful of counts. The chain recombines TRBV7-9 with TRBJ2-7; D is possibly TRBD1 (6 bases). The CDR3 has 13 amino acids. Germline V lookup: CDR1 SEHNR, CDR2 FQNEAQ (reference sequence). The V gene lost 5 bases and the J gene lost 3 bases, with 11 bases spanning the gap. This CDR3 reads CASSPGTYYEQYF. DNA for the CDR3: TGTGCCAGCAGCCCCGGGACATACTACGAGCAGTACTTC. The entire variable domain, with the rest obtained from reference TRBV7-9 and TRBJ2-7, is as follows: DTGVSQNPRHKITKRGQNVTFRCDPISEHNRLYWYRQTLGQGPEFLTYFQNEAQLEKSRLLSDRFSAERPKGSFSTLEIQRTEQGDSAMYLCASSPGTYYEQYFGPGTRLTVT.

The chain employs TRBV10-3 and TRBJ1-5; tentatively, D is TRBD1 (6 bases). V was pared by 7 bases and J by 0 bases, with 13 bases between. Germline V gene data show CDR1 as ENHRY and CDR2 as SYGVKD. This CDR3 comprises 15 residues. The CDR3 DNA sequence: TGTGCCATCAAAGCGGCAGGGGTTAGCAATCAGCCCCAGCATTTT. It specifies CAIKAAGVSNQPQHF.

The chain has TRBV2 and TRBJ2-3, with 7 bases identical to TRBD2. The V gene end was trimmed by 2 bases and the J gene end by 4 bases; junction bases not matched to a gene: 6. Germline CDR1 is SNHLY and CDR2 is FYNNEI. The CDR3 runs to 15 residues. Here the CDR3 reads CASSEQGLTPDTQYF. The CDR3 coding sequence is TGTGCCAGCAGTGAACAGGGACTAACTCCAGATACGCAGTATTTT.

The V and J genes are TRBV6-5 and TRBJ1-2, with 8 bases lining up with TRBD1. The CDR3 consists of 13 residues. CDR1 and CDR2 from the germline V gene are MNHEY and SVGAGI. With 8 bases clipped from V and 2 bases from J, the junction kept 4 bases outside the gene matches. CDR3 bases: TGTGCCAGCGGATGGGACAGGAACTATGGCTACACCTTC. Its protein is CASGWDRNYGYTF.

There are many counts of this clone. The chain has TRBV6-1 and TRBJ1-5, with D possibly being TRBD1 (5 bases). Germline V CDR1 and CDR2: MNHNS, SASEGT. Between the trimmed V and J ends, which lost 3 bases and 6 bases, there was a span of 9 bases. CDR3 length: 13 residues. The CDR3 region has the DNA TGTGCCAGCAGTGATTGGGGGGGTCAGCCCCAGCATTTT. It is translated as CASSDWGGQPQHF.

The sample holds one count of this clone. The chain combines TRBV5-4 with TRBJ2-1, with D perhaps assigned TRBD1 or TRBD2 (5 bases each). This CDR3 spans 14 amino acids. Looked up from germline, CDR1 is SGHNT and CDR2 is YYREEE (reference sequence). The V and J ends lost 5 bases and 7 bases respectively, with 16 bases between them. The CDR3 coding sequence is TGTGCCAGCAGGTACGGGACCGAGCTAAATGAGCAGTTCTTC. Its protein is CASRYGTELNEQFF.

This clone is a singleton in its sample. CDR3 sequence reads: CASSSWTSGGAKITDTQYF. Here the CDR3 DNA reads TGTGCCAGCAGCTCCTGGACTAGCGGGGGGGCGAAGATCACAGATACGCAGTATTTT. The chain joins TRBV7-9 to TRBJ2-3; TRBD2 aligns across 15 bases. V lost 4 bases and J lost 2; bases outside the gene matches: 10. CDR3 length equals 19 residues. Germline loops: CDR1 SEHNR, CDR2 FQNEAQ (reference sequence).

The V and J genes are TRBV5-1 and TRBJ2-2; 13 positions agree with TRBD2. The germline CDR1 and CDR2 sequences are SGHRS and YFSETQ. The CDR3 consists of 19 residues. V was pared by 3 bases and J by 1 base, with 9 bases of the junction left unmatched. Written as DNA, the CDR3 is TGCGCCAGCAGCTGGCAGGGAGGACTAGCGGGGGTGAACACCGGGGAGCTGTTTTTT. It yields the protein CASSWQGGLAGVNTGELFF.

V gene TRBV2 combines with J gene TRBJ2-5; weak D call: TRBD2 (5 bases). Trimming left V 0 bases short and J 7 bases short, with 9 bases between. Germline V gene lookup returns CDR1 SNHLY and CDR2 FYNNEI. The CDR3 consists of 13 residues. CDR3 amino acids: CASSEAQEGTQYF. CDR3 DNA sequence: TGTGCCAGCAGTGAAGCGCAAGAGGGGACCCAGTACTTC.

The chain combines TRBV19 with TRBJ2-1; D is unresolved. V dropped 5 bases and J dropped 4 bases, with 12 bases sitting between them. Germline V lookup: CDR1 LNHDA, CDR2 SQIVND (reference sequence). The CDR3 totals 14 residues. The CDR3 is CASSPPDGYNEQFF. The CDR3, as DNA: TGTGCCAGTAGTCCCCCGGACGGGTACAATGAGCAGTTCTTC.

The DNA for the CDR3 is TGTGCCAGCAGTGCCGGGCACCTGAACACTGAAGCTTTCTTT. Protein product: CASSAGHLNTEAFF. The chain has TRBV25-1 and TRBJ1-1, with unresolved D. Trimming took 4 bases from V and 0 from J, leaving 9 bases between them. The CDR3 runs to 14 residues. Germline V gives CDR1 MGHDK, CDR2 SYGVNS.

V is TRBV5-3 and J is TRBJ1-3, with 8 bases matching TRBD1. Being an ORF, TRBV5-3 has a function that is uncertain. The junction had 6 bases not matched to a gene; V was cut back by 4 bases and J by 0 bases. This CDR3 has 16 amino acids. In DNA form, the CDR3 reads TGTGCCAGAAGCCAGGACAGGGCCCGCTCTGGAAACACCATATATTTT. Its translation: CARSQDRARSGNTIYF.

The chain joins TRBV9 to TRBJ2-1; no definite D call. The CDR3 extends over 17 amino acids. Germline loops: CDR1 SGDLS, CDR2 YYNGEE. V was clipped by 4 bases and J by 0 bases, with 17 bases between them. The CDR3 spells CASSFQSGRSSYNEQFF. In nucleotides, the CDR3 is TGTGCCAGCAGCTTTCAGTCTGGGCGAAGCTCCTACAATGAGCAGTTCTTC. The variable domain in full, with the rest retrieved from reference TRBV9 and TRBJ2-1, is DSGVTQTPKHLITATGQRVTLRCSPRSGDLSVYWYQQSLDQGLQFLIQYYNGEERAKGNILERFSAQQFPDLHSELNLSSLELGDSALYFCASSFQSGRSSYNEQFFGPGTRLTVL.

The rearrangement links TRBV5-1 to TRBJ2-1; D remains unclear. This CDR3 has 15 residues. V lost 0 bases and J lost 0, with 7 bases in between. Germline CDR1 is SGHRS and CDR2 is YFSETQ. The CDR3 region is CASSLDGNSYNEQFF. The DNA for the CDR3 is TGCGCCAGCAGCTTGGATGGGAACTCCTACAATGAGCAGTTCTTC.

The rearrangement joins TRBV7-8 to TRBJ1-1; 7 bases are shared with TRBD1. Germline CDR1 is SGHVS and CDR2 is FQNEAQ. V shed 2 bases and J 6 bases; nucleotides not matched to a gene: 6. CDR3 length: 14 amino acids. The CDR3 sequence is CASSLNSQGPEAFF. The CDR3 coding sequence is TGTGCCAGCAGCTTAAACTCACAGGGGCCTGAAGCTTTCTTT.

The gene calls are TRBV27 and TRBJ1-1, with D perhaps matching TRBD1 (5 bases). V lost 0 bases to trimming and J lost 11 bases, with 13 bases between them. The CDR3 has 13 amino acids. Germline CDR1 is MNHEY and CDR2 is SMNVEV (reference sequence). CDR3 bases: TGTGCCAGCAGTTTATCGCGGGGGAGTGGGGCTTTCTTT. It specifies CASSLSRGSGAFF.

This chain uses TRBV6-2 or TRBV6-3 with TRBJ1-1, with D possibly being TRBD1 (5 bases). The germline CDR1 and CDR2 sequences are MNHEY and SVGEGT. This CDR3 spans 16 amino acids. V was pared by 2 bases and J by 6 bases, with 19 bases between. This CDR3 reads CASSYGTGRVPPEAFF. The CDR3 region has the DNA TGTGCCAGCAGTTACGGGACGGGCAGGGTGCCCCCTGAAGCTTTCTTT.

This chain links TRBV6-1 with TRBJ1-6; possible D gene TRBD1, 6 bases. CDR3 length: 14 residues. V was shortened by 2 bases and J by 7 bases, with 9 bases between the two germline ends. CDR1 is MNHNS, CDR2 SASEGT, per germline. The CDR3 DNA reads as TGTGCCAGCAGTGAAACAGGGAGAAATTCACCCCTCCACTTT. Residues: CASSETGRNSPLHF.